The 11 T cell receptor beta chains given below trace back to one sample, sequenced in a study of blood T cells in healthy people across ages. Combining a sample-barcoded 5' primer with a J-beta primer mix, a second PCR ran for roughly 6 to 11 cycles. TCRdb passed the 5' RACE reads through MiXCR, listing each CDR3 protein once. The sample consists of some 900,000 distinct CDR3 sequences, roughly 43% of them appearing once. Input material: blood. The receptors were gathered from a man aged 25-45 years in good health.

This rearrangement joins TRBV10-3 to TRBJ2-1, with 9 nucleotides matching TRBD2. This CDR3 is 14 amino acids long. With V trimmed by 4 bases and J by 5 bases, 3 bases remained unmatched. CDR1 is ENHRY, CDR2 SYGVKD, per germline. CDR3 sequence (DNA): TGTGCCATCAGTGTAGCGGGGGTCCACAATGAGCAGTTCTTC. Encoded protein: CAISVAGVHNEQFF.

This clonotype was observed a few times. This chain connects TRBV27 to TRBJ2-4, with 8 bases lining up with TRBD1. The J call could be wrong; TRBJ2-7 is a better fit for the DNA end. CDR3 size: 14 residues. Germline CDR1 MNHEY, CDR2 SMNVEV (reference sequence). CDR3 residues: CASSFGTGPSEQYF. In DNA, the CDR3 is TGTGCCAGCAGTTTCGGGACAGGCCCCTCCGAGCAGTACTTC.

This clonotype was observed a few times. The chain has TRBV29-1 and TRBJ2-3; D perhaps matches TRBD1 (5 bases). Trimming removed 5 bases from V and 6 bases from J, with 18 bases in between. CDR1 and CDR2 (germline): SQVTM, ANQGSEA. This CDR3 has 14 amino acids. In DNA form, the CDR3 reads TGCAGCGTTAGTGGTGGCCCCTCAGGGGATACGCAGTATTTT. It specifies CSVSGGPSGDTQYF.

This chain uses TRBV20-1 with TRBJ2-7; D might be TRBD1 or TRBD2, each matching 5 bases. The CDR3 totals 14 residues. CDR1 DFQATT and CDR2 SNEGSKA come from the germline V gene (reference sequence). The V gene lost 6 bases and the J gene lost 1 base, with 16 bases spanning the gap. CDR3 amino acids: CSAPRWDGSYEQYF. The CDR3 DNA reads TGCAGTGCGCCTCGCTGGGACGGATCCTACGAGCAGTACTTC.

This chain connects TRBV12-3 or TRBV12-4 to TRBJ1-1; D is unclear. This CDR3 is built from 14 residues. V lost 4 bases and J lost 0, with 9 bases in between. CDR3 amino acids: CASSSLGVNTEAFF. As DNA, the CDR3 is TGTGCCAGCAGTTCGCTTGGGGTGAACACTGAAGCTTTCTTT.

CDR3 DNA sequence: TGTGCCAGCAGTTATTCTACCGGGGCCGAGCAGTACTTC. It codes for CASSYSTGAEQYF. The rearrangement joins TRBV6-6 to TRBJ2-1; either TRBD1 or TRBD2 may fit D (5 bases each). The J call may not be correct, given that the DNA end is closer to TRBJ2-7. The CDR3 extends over 13 amino acids. The germline CDR1 and CDR2 sequences are MNHNY and SVGAGI (reference sequence).

This clonotype was observed a handful of times. V is TRBV6-5 and J is TRBJ2-7; TRBD1 might be the D (6 bases). The CDR3 runs to 13 residues. The ends were cut back, 1 base at V and 5 bases at J, with 9 bases in the middle. Germline CDR1 reads MNHEY; CDR2 reads SVGAGI. The CDR3, as DNA: TGTGCCAGCAGTTACTACGAGGGGGACGAGCAGTACTTC. Protein sequence: CASSYYEGDEQYF.

The V call is TRBV28, the J call TRBJ2-3; 10 bases map to TRBD2. J lost 1 base, V lost 1 base, and 5 bases had no gene match. Germline CDR1 is MDHEN and CDR2 is SYDVKM. The CDR3 totals 17 residues. The CDR3: CASSLSGTSARTDTQYF. DNA of the CDR3: TGTGCCAGCAGTTTATCAGGGACTAGCGCTCGCACAGATACGCAGTATTTT.

This clonotype was found a few times. The rearrangement joins TRBV20-1 to TRBJ2-1; TRBD2 agrees at 7 bases. The CDR3 has 15 residues. J gave up 9 bases and V 5 bases, and 16 bases lay outside the gene matches. The germline gives CDR1 DFQATT, CDR2 SNEGSKA (reference sequence). The CDR3 nucleotides are TGCAGTGCTTCCGCCGGGACTACTCTCTCGGCTGAGCAGTTCTTC. It specifies CSASAGTTLSAEQFF.

This clonotype has only one observation. CDR3 sequence reads: CASSDEDTGELFF. For the CDR3, the DNA is TGTGCCAGCAGTGACGAGGACACCGGGGAGCTGTTTTTT. V and J are TRBV25-1 and TRBJ2-2; unclear D gene. The CDR3 covers 13 residues. Trimming took off 3 bases at V and 3 bases at J, with 5 bases between the two ends. Germline V gene lookup returns CDR1 MGHDK and CDR2 SYGVNS. The whole variable domain, remainder taken from reference TRBV25-1 and TRBJ2-2, is EADIYQTPRYLVIGTGKKITLECSQTMGHDKMYWYQQDPGMELHLIHYSYGVNSTEKGDLSSESTVSRIRTEHFPLTLESARPSHTSQYLCASSDEDTGELFFGEGSRLTVL.

This clonotype occurred a few times. The chain uses TRBV7-9 and TRBJ1-2, with a weak D call TRBD1 (5 bases). V was trimmed by 8 bases and J by 0 bases, leaving 16 bases between them. Germline-derived CDR1 and CDR2 are SEHNR and FQNEAQ (reference sequence). This CDR3 is built from 15 residues. For the CDR3, the DNA is TGTGCCAGCGCTAGTTCGACAGCTGCTAACTATGGCTACACCTTC. Translating it yields CASASSTAANYGYTF.